The text below deals with one T cell receptor (beta chain). Per the study methods: By means of reference gene primer amplification, nucleated cell counts were estimated. Generated by immunoSEQ multiplex PCR, the TCRdb table keeps only in-frame clones and is missing some. That table supplies the V and J calls and clone size; D and trimming were determined from the DNA. The table lists 220,000 or so clones, 85% to 90% of them singletons. This entry comes from a study of blood T cell repertoires in COVID-19. At the level of the study: In each case, the material was cDNA or gDNA derived from T cells, B-cell-depleted T cells, or PBMCs.

Germline CDR1 reads MNHEY; CDR2 reads SVGAGI. This CDR3 region has 14 residues. Trimming took 4 bases from V and 4 from J; bases not matched to a gene: 4. This sequence joins TRBV6-5 and TRBJ2-7; 10 bases fit TRBD1. This TCR came from a woman between 18 and 30 years old in a cohort exposed to, infected with or recovered from COVID-19 (not recorded which). Sequences were obtained from PBMCs or T cells enriched from blood (not recorded which). The CDR3 DNA follows: TGTGCCAGCAGTTCGGACAGGGGGAGTTACGAGCAGTACTTC. Residues: CASSSDRGSYEQYF.